This T cell receptor (beta chain) comes out of a study of blood T cell repertoires in COVID-19. Study background: PBMCs, B-cell-depleted T cells, or T cells were the source of the cDNA or gDNA that made up the material.

The CDR3 has 15 amino acids. CDR1 SGHDT and CDR2 YYEEEE come from the germline V gene. V lost 0 bases, J lost 2 bases, and 12 bases lay in between. The assay was immunoSEQ multiplex PCR, and TCRdb's table has in-frame clones only and misses some. The sample has some 180,000 clones, around 90% seen once. The TCR sequence derives from a man between 60 and 75 years old with active or convalescent COVID-19. The rearrangement uses TRBV5-6 and TRBJ2-7; no firm D call. Sequencing used peripheral blood. The CDR3 DNA follows: TGTGCCAGCAGCTTGGCCGGAAGGAGAACCTACGAGCAGTACTTC. Its protein product is CASSLAGRRTYEQYF.